Listed here are 19 T cell receptor beta chains from one sample, sequenced in a study of PD-1 blockade in classical Hodgkin lymphoma. The table came from immunoSEQ multiplex PCR; TCRdb's copy has only in-frame clones and leaves some out. The data contain 25,000 to 35,000 clones, roughly 70% of them singletons. All the patients suffered relapse after autologous stem cell transplantation, and brentuximab vedotin exposure differed. The starting material was peripheral blood mononuclear cells (PBMCs), obtained before the second cycle of nivolumab. Receptors were obtained from a human donor with classical Hodgkin lymphoma.

The chain uses TRBV28 and TRBJ2-4; 8 nucleotides match TRBD2. The CDR3 runs 17 residues. V lost 5 bases to trimming and J lost 5 bases; unmatched junction nucleotides: 14. In germline, CDR1 is MDHEN, CDR2 SYDVKM. As DNA, the CDR3 is TGTGCCAGCAGTCCCTGGCCCCCCCCAGCGGGGGAAAACATTCAGTACTTC. It codes for CASSPWPPPAGENIQYF.

This clone was seen more than once but under ten times. This rearrangement joins TRBV7-9 to TRBJ2-5; no clear D gene. Germline CDR1 SEHNR, CDR2 FQNEAQ (reference sequence). This CDR3 is built from 13 residues. V gave up 5 bases and J gave up 8 bases, with 15 bases separating them. CDR3: CASSLGPIGTQYF. The CDR3 DNA reads as TGTGCCAGCAGCCTCGGACCTATAGGTACCCAGTACTTC.

The genes are TRBV28 and TRBJ1-4, with 10 bases matching TRBD1. The germline CDR1 and CDR2 sequences are MDHEN and SYDVKM. Trimming removed 5 bases from V and 7 bases from J; junction bases left unmatched: 16. CDR3 length: 18 amino acids. CDR3 loop: CASSPKDRGLMRSEKLFF. The CDR3 nucleotides are TGTGCCAGCAGTCCCAAAGACAGGGGGCTTATGAGGAGTGAAAAACTGTTTTTT.

The CDR3 reads CASSQDGGFGNQPQHF. DNA of the CDR3: TGCGCCAGCAGCCAAGACGGTGGGTTTGGCAATCAGCCCCAGCATTTT. The chain links TRBV4-1 to TRBJ1-5; D gene ambiguous. This CDR3 contains 16 residues. CDR1 and CDR2 from the germline V gene are MGHRA and YSYEKL. Trimming shortened V by 0 bases and J by 2 bases, and 11 bases separated the two germline ends.

J is TRBJ1-2 and V is TRBV5-8, with D perhaps TRBD1 (5 bases). V lost 4 bases to trimming and J lost 0 bases, with 10 bases between them. There are 14 residues in the CDR3. CDR1 is SGHTS and CDR2 is YDEGEE in the germline V gene. The CDR3 sequence: CASSLRVSNYGYTF. The DNA of the CDR3 is TGTGCCAGCAGCCTCAGGGTATCTAACTATGGCTACACCTTC.

J is TRBJ2-3 and V is TRBV9, with TRBD2 matching 7 bases. The V and J ends lost 0 bases and 2 bases, in that order; junction bases with no gene match: 3. This CDR3 is built from 15 residues. The germline gives CDR1 SGDLS, CDR2 YYNGEE. As DNA, the CDR3 is TGTGCCAGCAGCGTAGTGGGGGGGGTCACAGATACGCAGTATTTT. It translates to CASSVVGGVTDTQYF. Using reference TRBV9 and TRBJ2-3 for the parts outside the CDR3, the full variable domain is DSGVTQTPKHLITATGQRVTLRCSPRSGDLSVYWYQQSLDQGLQFLIQYYNGEERAKGNILERFSAQQFPDLHSELNLSSLELGDSALYFCASSVVGGVTDTQYFGPGTRLTVL.

This clone is judged medium-sized (0.01 to 0.1%). The rearrangement uses TRBV4-2 and TRBJ1-1; no clear D. Germline CDR1 is LGHNA and CDR2 is YNFKEQ. This CDR3 is 16 amino acids long. The V gene lost 0 bases and the J gene lost 0 bases, with 11 bases spanning the gap. The CDR3 coding sequence is TGTGCCAGCAGCCAAGAGTCACGGCTATTGAACACTGAAGCTTTCTTT. It yields the protein CASSQESRLLNTEAFF.

The chain combines TRBV4-3 with TRBJ1-2, with TRBD1 identical over 9 bases. Germline V lookup: CDR1 LGHNA, CDR2 YSLEER. V gave up 1 base and J gave up 0 bases; unmatched junction bases: 6. This CDR3 contains 17 residues. This CDR3 is CASSQGDRAYANYGYTF. The CDR3 DNA is TGCGCCAGCAGCCAAGGGGACAGGGCTTACGCTAACTATGGCTACACCTTC.

The chain joins TRBV6-6 to TRBJ2-2; D ambiguous. The CDR3 totals 12 residues. The ends were cut back, 4 bases at V and 4 bases at J, with 4 bases in the middle. Germline V gene sequence: CDR1 MNHNY, CDR2 SVGAGI (reference sequence). The CDR3: CASSSPTGELFF. In DNA form, the CDR3 reads TGTGCCAGCAGTTCCCCCACCGGGGAGCTGTTTTTT.

J is TRBJ2-7 and V is TRBV9; D possibly corresponds to TRBD2 (6 bases). This CDR3 comprises 16 residues. Trimming cost V 3 bases and J 2 bases, with 18 bases left between them. CDR1 is SGDLS and CDR2 is YYNGEE in the germline V gene. The CDR3 loop is CASSASRDGSPYEQYF. The CDR3 bases are TGTGCCAGCAGCGCTAGCCGGGACGGGAGTCCCTACGAGCAGTACTTC.

V usage is TRBV30 and J usage is TRBJ2-2; 7 bases match TRBD1. The CDR3 has 15 amino acids. Per the germline V gene, CDR1 is GTSNPN and CDR2 is SVGIG (reference sequence). The ends lost 8 bases at V and 5 bases at J; junction bases unmatched: 14. The CDR3 loop is CAASQGVGSTGELFF. The CDR3 DNA follows: TGTGCCGCATCCCAGGGGGTCGGTTCAACCGGGGAGCTGTTTTTT.

The chain employs TRBV29-1 and TRBJ1-2; D is possibly TRBD1 (5 bases). Germline lookup yields CDR1 SQVTM and CDR2 ANQGSEA. CDR3 length: 14 amino acids. V was trimmed by 0 bases and J by 2 bases, leaving 10 bases between them. CDR3 bases: TGCAGCGTTGAAGACCAGGGAATGAACTATGGCTACACCTTC. Its translation is CSVEDQGMNYGYTF. The variable domain in full, completed from reference TRBV29-1 and TRBJ1-2, reads SAVISQKPSRDICQRGTSLTIQCQVDSQVTMMFWYRQQPGQSLTLIATANQGSEATYESGFVIDKFPISRPNLTFSTLTVSNMSPEDSSIYLCSVEDQGMNYGYTFGSGTRLTVV.

Judged by abundance, this clone is medium-sized. The V call is TRBV7-9, the J call TRBJ2-1, with D unclear. This CDR3 is built from 14 residues. Germline lookup yields CDR1 SEHNR and CDR2 FQNEAQ (reference sequence). V lost 4 bases to trimming and J lost 3 bases, with 10 bases between them. The CDR3 DNA reads TGTGCCAGCAGCTCCCCTGAATACTACAATGAGCAGTTCTTC. Amino acid sequence: CASSSPEYYNEQFF.

The V call is TRBV27, the J call TRBJ2-1; 11 positions agree with TRBD2. This CDR3 is built from 14 residues. V lost 8 bases and J lost 9; bases outside the gene matches: 9. Germline V lookup: CDR1 MNHEY, CDR2 SMNVEV (reference sequence). The DNA for the CDR3 is TGTGCCAGCCGTAATAGCGGGGGGGCTGGTGAGCAGTTCTTC. Residues: CASRNSGGAGEQFF.

This clone was counted a few times. The genes are TRBV11-2 and TRBJ2-4; perhaps TRBD2 as D (5 bases). Germline assignment: CDR1 SGHAT and CDR2 FQNNGV. This CDR3 comprises 15 residues. Trimming removed 4 bases at V and 8 bases at J, with 18 bases between. This CDR3 is CASSSPALSGDIQYF. In DNA form, the CDR3 reads TGTGCCAGCAGCTCTCCCGCTTTGTCCGGGGACATTCAGTACTTC.

This rearrangement joins TRBV9 to TRBJ1-4; D might be TRBD1 (5 bases). From germline, CDR1 is SGDLS and CDR2 YYNGEE. The V and J ends lost 4 bases and 4 bases respectively, with 8 bases between them. The CDR3 covers 13 residues. Here the CDR3 reads CASSPDSNEKLFF. For the CDR3, the DNA is TGTGCCAGCAGCCCCGACAGTAATGAAAAACTGTTTTTT.

The chain carries TRBV6-5 and TRBJ1-2; 9 bases are a match to TRBD1. Germline assignment: CDR1 MNHEY and CDR2 SVGAGI. V shed 5 bases, J shed 6 bases, and the junction held 4 bases outside the gene matches. The length of the CDR3 is 13 residues. CDR3 protein: CASSPGTGNGYTF. For the CDR3, the DNA is TGTGCCAGCAGTCCCGGGACAGGGAATGGCTACACCTTC.

V usage is TRBV7-8 and J usage is TRBJ2-5; no definite D call. Germline lookup yields CDR1 SGHVS and CDR2 FQNEAQ. The CDR3 contains 14 residues. With 5 bases removed from V and 1 base from J, the gap between germline ends came to 11 bases. CDR3 in DNA: TGTGCCAGCAGCACCTGGACGGTCCAAGAGACCCAGTACTTC. It is translated as CASSTWTVQETQYF.

This sequence joins TRBV4-1 and TRBJ2-1, with D maybe TRBD1 (5 bases). CDR1 is MGHRA, CDR2 YSYEKL, per germline. V was shortened by 2 bases and J by 8 bases, with 16 bases between the two germline ends. The CDR3 has 15 residues. This CDR3 reads CASSQQGDRGDEQFF. CDR3 nucleotide sequence: TGCGCCAGCAGCCAACAAGGGGATCGTGGTGATGAGCAGTTCTTC.